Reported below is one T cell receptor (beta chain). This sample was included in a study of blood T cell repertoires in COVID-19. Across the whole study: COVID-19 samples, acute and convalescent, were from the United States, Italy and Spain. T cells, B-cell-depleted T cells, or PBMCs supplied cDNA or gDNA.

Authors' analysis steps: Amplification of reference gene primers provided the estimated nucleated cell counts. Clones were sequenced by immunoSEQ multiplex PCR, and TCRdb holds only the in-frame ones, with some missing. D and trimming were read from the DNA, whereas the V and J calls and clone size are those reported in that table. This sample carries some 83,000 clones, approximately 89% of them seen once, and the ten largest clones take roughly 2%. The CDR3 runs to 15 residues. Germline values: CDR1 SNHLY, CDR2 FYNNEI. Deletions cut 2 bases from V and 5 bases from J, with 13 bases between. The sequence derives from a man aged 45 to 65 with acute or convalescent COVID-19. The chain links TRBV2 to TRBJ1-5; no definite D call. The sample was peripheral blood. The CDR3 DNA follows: TGTGCCAGCAGTGAAATCCTGACCGCGGATCAGCCCCAGCATTTT. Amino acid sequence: CASSEILTADQPQHF.